This TCR beta chain comes out of a study of OX40 agonist ivuxolimab in advanced cancers. Background on the study: Previous treatment with anti-PD-1, anti-PD-L1 or anti-CTLA-4 therapy was allowed; under 50% had received some. Whole-study findings and limits: At doses 0.1 to 3.0 mg/kg, CD4+ and CD8+ clones expanded. Antigen specificity was not determined for the expanded peripheral T cells.

On cycle 4 day 1 and cycle 7 day 1, as well as at baseline, blood was sampled. The method was immunoSEQ multiplex PCR; TCRdb's version includes in-frame clones alone and lacks a portion of them. The sample has tens of thousands of clones, approximately 84% seen once. Remarks on this clone: Its specificity is not known.

The V gene end was trimmed by 4 bases and the J gene end by 4 bases; junction bases not matched to a gene: 5. The CDR3 spans 15 residues. Per the germline V gene, CDR1 is SGHTA and CDR2 is FQGNSA. The input for sequencing was CD4+ or CD8+ T cells sorted from blood, taken in a trial of the OX40 agonist ivuxolimab. This chain joins TRBV7-2 and TRBJ2-2; 8 bases are shared with TRBD1. The clonotype was recovered from an adult with an advanced solid tumor such as melanoma, head and neck, liver or kidney cancer. CDR3 in amino acids: CASSSRTGPTGELFF. Written as DNA, the CDR3 is TGTGCCAGCAGCTCTAGGACAGGGCCCACCGGGGAGCTGTTTTTT.